This T cell receptor (beta chain) emerged from a study of a mutant IDH1 vaccine in newly diagnosed glioma. The wider study: Treatment recipients were roughly 62% male and around 38% female, and their mean age was roughly 40 years. Previous treatment comprised radiotherapy, temozolomide, or both, mostly both. The study, taken as a whole, reports: Vaccination induced immune responses in about 93% of patients.

Comment on this clone: Its antigen remains unknown.

Some clones are missing from TCRdb's copy, which holds only in-frame ones; the method was immunoSEQ multiplex PCR. The repertoire consists of fewer than 65,000 clones, with over 70% occurring once and the leading ten covering about 6%. The sample's time point: week 11, during vaccination. Vaccine doses each comprised 300 ug of mutant IDH1 20-mer peptide, with topical imiquimod. The germline V gene encodes CDR1 SQVTM and CDR2 ANQGSEA. The CDR3 is 13 amino acids. Trimming took 7 bases from V and 2 from J, leaving 15 bases between them. The V call is TRBV29-1, the J call TRBJ2-7; D possibly corresponds to TRBD2 (6 bases). This clonotype was sampled from a man aged 45-60 years with glioma. Sequenced material: PBMCs, taken from a glioma patient whose treatment included an IDH1 peptide vaccine. The CDR3 nucleotides are TGCAGCGCGGGGGATGACGGAACCTACGAGCAGTACTTC. The encoded protein is CSAGDDGTYEQYF.